The 8 T cell receptor beta chains below were found in one sample sequenced in a study of shared clonotypes between healthy human individuals. The protocol was immunoSEQ multiplex PCR, while the TCRdb copy is restricted to in-frame clones and leaves out a portion. The data show 2 million or so clones, about 95% seen once. CD8 cells regarded as naive lacked CD45RO, were positively chosen for CCR7, and omitted terminally differentiated effector memory CD45RA+ cells. The sequenced material came from naive CD8+ T cells sorted from blood. The receptors were sampled from a young man in good health.

This clone was observed a single time. The chain has TRBV6-6 and TRBJ2-5; D ambiguous. Germline V gene lookup returns CDR1 MNHNY and CDR2 SVGAGI (reference sequence). This CDR3 contains 15 residues. The V end lost 0 bases, the J end lost 5 bases, and 13 bases lay between the germline ends. The CDR3 nucleotides read TGTGCCAGCAGTTACTCCCGTTCGGCCCCGGAGACCCAGTACTTC. It yields the protein CASSYSRSAPETQYF.

This rearrangement joins TRBV9 to TRBJ1-1; D is undetermined. This CDR3 has 12 amino acids. V dropped 5 bases and J dropped 1 base, with 6 bases sitting between them. Germline lookup yields CDR1 SGDLS and CDR2 YYNGEE. CDR3 sequence (DNA): TGTGCCAGCAGTAGTGAGAACACTGAAGCTTTCTTT. Its translation is CASSSENTEAFF.

Comment on this clone: Other nucleotide sequences in the sample specify the same CDR3. This sequence joins TRBV6-5 and TRBJ1-1; 7 bases align to TRBD1. From germline, CDR1 is MNHEY and CDR2 SVGAGI. The trim removed 0 bases at V and 3 bases at J, leaving 7 bases unmatched. This CDR3 has 16 amino acids. CDR3 in amino acids: CASSYSTGEVYTEAFF. DNA for the CDR3: TGTGCCAGCAGTTACTCAACAGGGGAGGTTTACACTGAAGCTTTCTTT.

With regard to this clone: Other DNA sequences in this sample translate to the same CDR3. The chain combines TRBV7-3 with TRBJ2-1; 8 nucleotides align to TRBD2. Unmatched junction bases numbered 3, after V lost 5 bases and J lost 0 bases. Germline V gene lookup returns CDR1 SGHTA and CDR2 FQGTGA. This CDR3 has 15 amino acids. The CDR3 DNA follows: TGTGCCAGCAGCCTCAGCGGGGGCTCCTACAATGAGCAGTTCTTC. Its translation is CASSLSGGSYNEQFF.

This chain connects TRBV7-9 to TRBJ1-1; TRBD1 matches at 7 bases. Trimming cost V 5 bases and J 6 bases; bases outside gene matches: 6. The CDR3 totals 13 residues. CDR1 SEHNR and CDR2 FQNEAQ come from the germline V gene (reference sequence). Here the CDR3 reads CASSHGTAPEAFF. CDR3 DNA: TGTGCCAGCAGCCATGGGACAGCCCCTGAAGCTTTCTTT. Together with reference TRBV7-9 and TRBJ1-1, the CDR3 gives the full variable domain: DTGVSQNPRHKITKRGQNVTFRCDPISEHNRLYWYRQTLGQGPEFLTYFQNEAQLEKSRLLSDRFSAERPKGSFSTLEIQRTEQGDSAMYLCASSHGTAPEAFFGQGTRLTVV.

The genes are TRBV7-9 and TRBJ2-2; D call uncertain. The germline V gene encodes CDR1 SEHNR and CDR2 FQNEAQ (reference sequence). V was trimmed by 5 bases and J by 2 bases, leaving 15 bases between them. CDR3 length: 16 amino acids. The CDR3 region has the DNA TGTGCCAGCAGCGGATTGTTAGAACTCAACACCGGGGAGCTGTTTTTT. Its translation is CASSGLLELNTGELFF.

The chain is built from TRBV4-1 and TRBJ2-7, with D perhaps matching TRBD2 (5 bases). The germline V gene encodes CDR1 MGHRA and CDR2 YSYEKL. The CDR3 extends over 13 amino acids. V was clipped by 2 bases and J by 3 bases, with 8 bases between them. In DNA form, the CDR3 reads TGCGCCAGCAGCCAACTAGCTTACTACGAGCAGTACTTC. Its protein is CASSQLAYYEQYF.

In its sample, this clone was seen once. In the same sample, other DNA sequences code for this CDR3. J is TRBJ2-7 and V is TRBV2; 8 bases line up with TRBD2. J lost 1 base, V lost 3 bases, and 5 bases had no gene match. Germline V lookup: CDR1 SNHLY, CDR2 FYNNEI. CDR3 size: 15 residues. CDR3 in DNA: TGTGCCAGCAGTGAGGTAGCGGGGAGTTCCTACGAGCAGTACTTC. Its protein product is CASSEVAGSSYEQYF.